These 27 T cell receptor beta chains were all obtained from the same sample, sequenced in a study of T cell responses to AZD1222 COVID-19 vaccine. The protocol was immunoSEQ multiplex PCR, while the TCRdb copy is restricted to in-frame clones and leaves out a portion. The data hold about 56,000 clones, with 86% observed a single time. The specimen was peripheral blood, collected 28 days after the second AZD1222 dose. These TCRs come from an adult who received the AZD1222 COVID-19 vaccine.

DNA for the CDR3: TGTGCCACCAGTGAGGGGTCGGGGGGCTCTTCCTACGAGCAGTACTTC. Protein: CATSEGSGGSSYEQYF. The genes are TRBV24-1 and TRBJ2-7, with a tentative D call TRBD2 (7 bases). Trimming shortened V by 4 bases and J by 1 base, and 16 bases separated the two germline ends. The CDR3 runs to 16 residues. Germline assignment: CDR1 KGHDR and CDR2 SFDVKD.

The gene calls are TRBV7-9 and TRBJ1-2, with TRBD1 matching over 11 bases. Germline values: CDR1 SEHNR, CDR2 FQNEAQ (reference sequence). V dropped 3 bases and J dropped 4; count of bases not matched to a gene: 7. The CDR3 has 16 residues. This CDR3 reads CASSFRTGGAGYGYTF. The CDR3 DNA follows: TGTGCCAGCAGCTTCCGGACAGGGGGCGCGGGCTATGGCTACACCTTC.

The rearrangement joins TRBV21-1 to TRBJ1-1. TRBV21-1 is flagged as a pseudogene. This CDR3 contains 16 residues. Written as DNA, the CDR3 is TGTGCCAGCAGCAAAGGAGGGGTGGGTGGGAACACTGAAGCTTTCTTT. This encodes CASSKGGVGGNTEAFF.

In DNA form, the CDR3 reads TGTGCCAGCAGTTTAGGACTGACTAGCGGGAGTAGCAGGGAGACCCAGTACTTC. Translated, it gives CASSLGLTSGSSRETQYF. The chain joins TRBV27 to TRBJ2-5; 12 positions match TRBD2. The CDR3 totals 18 residues. From germline, CDR1 is MNHEY and CDR2 SMNVEV (reference sequence). V dropped 2 bases and J dropped 5; count of bases not matched to a gene: 12.

The V and J genes are TRBV7-2 and TRBJ2-3, with D possibly matching TRBD1 (6 bases). Trimming removed 6 bases from V and 6 bases from J, with 13 bases in between. The CDR3 covers 13 residues. Germline CDR1 is SGHTA and CDR2 is FQGNSA. The chain's CDR3 is CASSATGWDTQYF. CDR3 bases: TGTGCCAGCAGTGCCACAGGGTGGGATACGCAGTATTTT.

The chain couples TRBV19 to TRBJ1-5; D gene uncertain. This CDR3 contains 17 residues. Germline V gene sequence: CDR1 LNHDA, CDR2 SQIVND (reference sequence). V lost 3 bases and J lost 0, with 15 bases in between. The CDR3 region is CASSIRGSPYSNQPQHF. CDR3 coding DNA: TGTGCCAGTAGTATCCGCGGGTCCCCTTATAGCAATCAGCCCCAGCATTTT.

The genes are TRBV5-1 and TRBJ2-2, with 10 bases that match TRBD2. This CDR3 comprises 15 residues. Germline CDR1 SGHRS, CDR2 YFSETQ. Germline trimming cut 4 bases from V and 4 bases from J; bases unmatched to any gene: 4. The CDR3 spells CASSGTSVGTGELFF. The CDR3 coding sequence is TGCGCCAGCAGCGGGACTAGCGTTGGCACCGGGGAGCTGTTTTTT.

The rearrangement uses TRBV4-3 and TRBJ2-7; weak D call: TRBD1 (6 bases). CDR3 length: 15 amino acids. CDR1 is LGHNA, CDR2 YSLEER, per germline. V dropped 1 base and J dropped 5 bases, with 15 bases sitting between them. CDR3 residues: CASSQGAQGRDEQYF. In nucleotides, the CDR3 is TGCGCCAGCAGCCAAGGAGCACAGGGTCGGGACGAGCAGTACTTC.

This chain connects TRBV27 to TRBJ2-7, with 10 bases fitting TRBD1. CDR1 is MNHEY and CDR2 is SMNVEV in the germline V gene (reference sequence). This CDR3 contains 13 residues. V lost 2 bases to trimming and J lost 12 bases; unmatched junction nucleotides: 7. The CDR3 reads CASSLGTGVSRYF. Here the CDR3 DNA reads TGTGCCAGCAGTTTAGGGACAGGGGTTAGCAGGTACTTC.

This clone came up once. The CDR3 nucleotides read TGTGCCAGCAGTTTTAAGAGCCTAATGTGGAATCAGCCCCAGCATTTT. Its protein is CASSFKSLMWNQPQHF. The rearrangement joins TRBV28 to TRBJ1-5; D not resolved. With 3 bases removed from V and 4 bases from J, the gap between germline ends came to 16 bases. CDR3 length: 16 residues. Germline values: CDR1 MDHEN, CDR2 SYDVKM. The full variable domain, its missing parts supplied by reference TRBV28 and TRBJ1-5, is DVKVTQSSRYLVKRTGEKVFLECVQDMDHENMFWYRQDPGLGLRLIYFSYDVKMKEKGDIPEGYSVSREKKERFSLILESASTNQTSMYLCASSFKSLMWNQPQHFGDGTRLSIL.

This chain uses TRBV29-1 with TRBJ2-7; D might be TRBD1 (6 bases). CDR1 is SQVTM and CDR2 is ANQGSEA in the germline V gene. CDR3 length equals 11 residues. Trimming stripped 6 bases from V and 6 bases from J, with 12 bases between. The CDR3 coding sequence is TGCAGCGTAGGACAGATAGGCGAGCAGTACTTC. It translates to CSVGQIGEQYF.

The V call is TRBV19, the J call TRBJ1-3; D is uncertain. The germline gives CDR1 LNHDA, CDR2 SQIVND (reference sequence). The ends were cut back, 5 bases at V and 9 bases at J, with 20 bases in the middle. This CDR3 contains 15 residues. This CDR3 is CASSRSGRASGTIYF. CDR3 nucleotides: TGTGCCAGTAGTCGCTCCGGCCGGGCCTCGGGCACCATATATTTT.

The rearrangement joins TRBV3-1 (or the pseudogene TRBV3-2) to TRBJ2-3; 13 bases align to TRBD2. Losses at the gene ends were 4 bases for V and 7 bases for J; bases not matched to a gene: 14. Germline-derived CDR1 and CDR2 are LGHDT and YNNKEL (reference sequence). The CDR3 has 18 amino acids. Written as DNA, the CDR3 is TGTGCCAGCAGCCGCAGACCCGGGACTAGCGGGGTCGACTATACGCAGTATTTT. It is translated as CASSRRPGTSGVDYTQYF.

The V and J genes are TRBV30 and TRBJ1-6; tentatively, D is TRBD1 (6 bases). From germline, CDR1 is GTSNPN and CDR2 SVGIG (reference sequence). The CDR3 sequence is 15 residues long. V was clipped by 2 bases and J by 5 bases, with 13 bases between them. Here the CDR3 DNA reads TGTGCCTGGAGTTACTTCGGGACAAATAATTCACCCCTCCACTTT. Encoded protein: CAWSYFGTNNSPLHF.

This chain links TRBV15 with TRBJ2-7; no definite D call. V lost 1 base to trimming and J lost 2 bases, with 12 bases between them. Germline V gives CDR1 LNHNV, CDR2 YYDKDF (reference sequence). This CDR3 is built from 15 residues. CDR3 in amino acids: CATSRVPNRPYEQYF. Written as DNA, the CDR3 is TGTGCCACCAGCAGAGTCCCCAACCGACCCTACGAGCAGTACTTC.

This chain joins TRBV10-1 and TRBJ2-2; 8 positions agree with TRBD1. CDR3 length equals 16 residues. Germline CDR1 and CDR2: WNHNN and SYGVQD (reference sequence). The trim removed 0 bases at V and 3 bases at J, leaving 3 bases unmatched. The CDR3 DNA reads as TGCGCCAGCAGTGAGTCAGGCAGGGGGCACACCGGGGAGCTGTTTTTT. Translation: CASSESGRGHTGELFF.

The sample holds a few counts of this clone. This chain uses TRBV15 with TRBJ1-4; D remains unclear. Germline CDR1 is LNHNV and CDR2 is YYDKDF (reference sequence). This CDR3 is 15 amino acids long. The V end lost 3 bases, the J end lost 8 bases, and 16 bases lay between the germline ends. For the CDR3, the DNA is TGTGCCACCAGCAGTCTATTAATTCAGAGGGAAAAACTGTTTTTT. It encodes CATSSLLIQREKLFF. The variable domain in full, with the rest retrieved from reference TRBV15 and TRBJ1-4, is DAMVIQNPRYQVTQFGKPVTLSCSQTLNHNVMYWYQQKSSQAPKLLFHYYDKDFNNEADTPDNFQSRRPNTSFCFLDIRSPGLGDTAMYLCATSSLLIQREKLFFGSGTQLSVL.

V gene TRBV6-6 combines with J gene TRBJ1-5, with a weak D call TRBD1 (6 bases). CDR3 length: 15 residues. The germline V gene has CDR1 MNHNY and CDR2 SVGAGI (reference sequence). V gave up 7 bases and J gave up 3 bases, with 16 bases separating them. The DNA of the CDR3 is TGTGCCAGCACCAATCAGAGGGGGGACAATCAGCCCCAGCATTTT. Amino acid sequence: CASTNQRGDNQPQHF.

The chain joins TRBV18 to TRBJ2-1, with TRBD1 identical over 7 bases. J gave up 7 bases and V 0 bases, and 3 bases lay outside the gene matches. Germline CDR1 and CDR2: KGHSH and LQKENI. This CDR3 region has 14 residues. This CDR3 reads CASSPPAGGNEQFF. The CDR3 nucleotides read TGTGCCAGCTCACCACCGGCAGGGGGTAATGAGCAGTTCTTC.

The chain joins TRBV19 to TRBJ2-1; no firm D call. From germline, CDR1 is LNHDA and CDR2 SQIVND (reference sequence). The CDR3 consists of 15 residues. V was cut by 2 bases and J by 0 bases, with 8 bases left in between. CDR3 protein: CASSIQVASYNEQFF. DNA of the CDR3: TGTGCCAGTAGTATACAGGTAGCCTCCTACAATGAGCAGTTCTTC.

The V gene is TRBV28, the J gene TRBJ2-7; maybe TRBD2 (5 bases). The V and J ends lost 8 bases and 7 bases respectively, with 18 bases between them. This CDR3 region has 13 residues. Looked up from germline, CDR1 is MDHEN and CDR2 is SYDVKM. The CDR3 spells CASGLQMRAEQYF. The CDR3 DNA reads as TGTGCCAGCGGTCTTCAGATGCGGGCAGAGCAGTACTTC.

This sequence joins TRBV5-1 and TRBJ1-4; D might be TRBD1 (5 bases). This CDR3 spans 15 amino acids. Germline loops: CDR1 SGHRS, CDR2 YFSETQ. The V gene lost 0 bases and the J gene lost 6 bases, with 12 bases spanning the gap. The CDR3 nucleotides are TGCGCCAGCAGCTTGGGAGGGACTGCCCATGAAAAACTGTTTTTT. It specifies CASSLGGTAHEKLFF.

The rearrangement uses TRBV18 and TRBJ1-1, with no clear D. Trimming pared 2 bases from V and 5 bases from J, leaving 18 bases between. CDR3 length: 16 residues. The germline CDR1 and CDR2 sequences are KGHSH and LQKENI. The CDR3 DNA reads as TGTGCCAGCTCACCAAATCCCCAGACCCCTGGGACTGAAGCTTTCTTT. The encoded protein is CASSPNPQTPGTEAFF.

This chain joins TRBV28 and TRBJ2-1; possible D gene TRBD2, 6 bases. V was trimmed by 5 bases and J by 8 bases, leaving 19 bases between them. The CDR3 covers 15 residues. The germline V gene encodes CDR1 MDHEN and CDR2 SYDVKM. The CDR3, as DNA: TGTGCCAGCAGTGCCGGAGGGGCAGGGCTCCATGAGCAGTTCTTC. Protein: CASSAGGAGLHEQFF.

The chain joins TRBV21-1 to TRBJ2-4; the D call of TRBD1 is as the table states it, not checked on the DNA. TRBV21-1 is a listed pseudogene. The CDR3 runs 14 residues. Written as DNA, the CDR3 is TGTGCCAGCATCCCAGGTGCAGGGAACCACATTCAGTACTTC. Its protein is CASIPGAGNHIQYF.

The genes are TRBV19 and TRBJ2-1; weak D call: TRBD1 (6 bases). CDR3 length equals 17 residues. Looked up from germline, CDR1 is LNHDA and CDR2 is SQIVND (reference sequence). V lost 1 base to trimming and J lost 12 bases, with 25 bases between them. Written as DNA, the CDR3 is TGTGCCAGTAGTATAGGAACTGGGGGCCTTCGAGGGACGGCGCAGTTCTTC. It specifies CASSIGTGGLRGTAQFF.

This chain uses TRBV6-5 with TRBJ2-1; D gene uncertain. The germline gives CDR1 MNHEY, CDR2 SVGAGI. The CDR3 extends over 16 amino acids. V gave up 2 bases and J gave up 0 bases, with 11 bases separating them. The CDR3 here is CASSYDPTSSYNEQFF. CDR3 DNA: TGTGCCAGCAGTTACGATCCGACCAGCTCCTACAATGAGCAGTTCTTC.